This T cell receptor beta chain was captured in a study of blood T cell repertoires in COVID-19. Study at large: Acute and convalescent COVID-19 specimens originated in the United States, Italy and Spain. PBMCs, B-cell-depleted T cells, or T cells were the source of the cDNA or gDNA that made up the material.

Germline CDR1 SGHRS, CDR2 YFSETQ. V gave up 0 bases and J gave up 8 bases, with 10 bases separating them. CDR3 length: 13 residues. Original processing notes: From reference gene primer amplification, estimates of nucleated cell counts were derived. Only in-frame clones appear in the TCRdb table, and some are missing; sequencing was by immunoSEQ multiplex PCR. V, J and clone size are those of that table, while D and trimming were read from the DNA. The sample consists of about 150,000 clones, 85% to 90% of them appearing once. This chain uses TRBV5-1 with TRBJ2-3; D is unclear. The sequence was collected from a man aged 55 to 70 with active or convalescent COVID-19. Sample: peripheral blood. CDR3 nucleotides: TGCGCCAGCAGCTTGGCTGAAAGGAGTACGCAGTATTTT. Its translation is CASSLAERSTQYF.